This T cell receptor (beta chain) originates from a study of cytomegalovirus exposure and HLA in healthy donors. Healthy individuals who donated bone marrow served as the donors. Donors likely had unrecorded immune exposures despite being nominally healthy when sampled. PCR used 60 Vbeta primers and 13 Jbeta primers. Repertoires were generated with immunoSEQ multiplex PCR, while TCRdb's copy carries only in-frame clones and drops some. Of 85,000 to 130,000 clones in the sample, 70% to 80% are singletons; the top ten hold 2.5% to 3.5%. CDR3 size: 14 residues. CDR1 SGHRS and CDR2 YFSETQ come from the germline V gene. J was trimmed by 6 bases and V by 1 base; bases with no gene match: 7. Comment on this clone: Its antigen is currently unknown.

The study, taken as a whole, reports: Most TCR sequences were rare, but some public TCRs occurred in many donors.

V gene TRBV5-1 combines with J gene TRBJ2-7; TRBD2 matches 7 bases. What was sequenced was PBMCs. The source is a female donor in good health and CMV-seronegative. CDR3 residues: CASSLHGRAIEQYF. CDR3 nucleotide sequence: TGCGCCAGCAGCTTGCATGGGAGGGCCATCGAGCAGTACTTC.